Sequencing of this TCR beta chain was carried out in a study of T cell responses to AZD1222 COVID-19 vaccine (dated by TCRdb to about 2021). Background on the whole study: AZD1222 recipients given second doses at about 4 weeks or at about 12 weeks were pooled, since spike-specific TCR depth and breadth were not found to differ between the two schedules. Enrollment into the trials was organized by age into subgroups of 18-55, 56-69 and 70-plus years, and those subgroups contained roughly 140, 27 and 60 TCR-sequenced participants, respectively. TCR sequencing was performed for 230 to 250 trial participants, of whom around 200 were given two doses of AZD1222 and around 25 were given two doses of MenACWY control vaccine. Paper-wide results and their limitations: In the small 56-69-year group, the increase in depth fell short of significance, most likely because of low power. Conclusions about previously exposed vaccinees are limited, since just six AZD1222 recipients were seropositive for SARS-CoV-2 at baseline. Because no samples from the day 14 peak response were available, repertoires could be characterized only after the peak T cell response. The whole spike protein was spanned by vaccine-associated CD4 TCRs, and dominant responses were seen in regions 160-218 and 743-854. Most participants were white British and females outnumbered males, and the authors suggested that clonal diversity may have been underestimated. After two AZD1222 doses, spike-specific TCR breadth and depth were significantly higher than at day 0 and than in MenACWY recipients. Reportedly, close to half of the unique spike-specific TCRs recognized epitopes lying outside the regions that are mutated in the B.1.351 and B.1.1.7 variants.

The CDR3 regions of human TCRbeta chains were analyzed by immunosequencing. The authors' analysis ran thus. Repertoire TCRs were matched against a reference library of SARS-CoV-2-specific TCRs generated with the MIRA antigen-specificity platform. Breadth was defined as the fraction of unique TCRs that were SARS-CoV-2-associated, and depth was defined as the fraction of total T cells that were SARS-CoV-2-associated. Using the MIRA data, each spike-specific TCR was assigned both to the spike region to which the TCR was reactive and to a CD4 or CD8 class. Log10-transformed breadth and depth values were compared by one-way ANOVA with Sidak's multiple comparisons tests. The source is immuneACCESS, and TCRdb retained only in-frame sequences with V and J called. Part of the clones is not carried over; for the studies checked, unresolved V genes explain less than half of this, and the remainder is unexplained. Clone size and the V and J calls come from that table; the DNA yielded D and trimming. For this sample the table gives 90,000 to 150,000 clones, of which approximately 88% were detected only once. The ten top clones hold approximately 3.5% of the sample.

This specimen's time point label, per the study, means: baseline before first vaccination. Samples from vaccinated people were obtained from the UK trials COV001 and COV002, which included a single-blind randomized controlled phase 2/3 trial of AZD1222 (ChAdOx1 nCoV-19) in healthy adults. For TCRbeta chain sequencing, PBMC samples from trial participants were taken at day 0 and at day 28 after the second dose. CDR1 and CDR2, per the germline V gene, are KGHSH and LQKENI. V and J are trimmed by 3 bases and 8 bases, and the gene matches miss 6 bases of the junction. The CDR3 sequence holds 15 residues, the cysteine and phenylalanine included. Only CDR3 DNA is held: 45 bases, read in frame from base 1. Points on this clone: The antigen it recognizes is unknown. Base qualities are not at hand, and no much larger clone is one base apart.

The clonotype comes from an adult in good health. The sequence links TRBV18 to TRBJ1-6, with 8 bases matching TRBD1. The sequencing here drew on peripheral blood, taken on day 0 of AZD1222 vaccination. The DNA is TGTGCCAGCTCACCCGGACAGGGAGTTTATTCACCCCTCCACTTT. Translated, it reads CASSPGQGVYSPLHF. This CDR3, with the reference TRBV18 and TRBJ1-6 proteins standing in past its ends, gives the full variable domain NAGVMQNPRHLVRRRGQEARLRCSPMKGHSHVYWYRQLPEEGLKFMVYLQKENIIDESGMPKERFSAEFPKEGPSILRIQQVVRGDSAAYFCASSPGQGVYSPLHFGNGTRLTVT.